The 5 T cell receptor beta chains listed next were all sequenced from one sample in a study of blood T cell repertoires in COVID-19. Assay used: immunoSEQ multiplex PCR; TCRdb lists only in-frame clones, some missing. This sample has about 140,000 clones; around 84% occur once, and the top ten carry 8.2%. The sample was peripheral blood. The receptors were sampled from a woman in her fifties or sixties with acute or convalescent COVID-19.

The gene calls are TRBV7-2 and TRBJ1-5, with TRBD1 matching 7 bases. With 5 bases clipped from V and 3 bases from J, the junction kept 7 bases outside the gene matches. Germline lookup yields CDR1 SGHTA and CDR2 FQGNSA. There are 15 residues in the CDR3. The CDR3 loop reads CASSPQGGNNQPQHF. CDR3 DNA: TGTGCCAGCAGCCCGCAGGGGGGAAACAATCAGCCCCAGCATTTT.

The chain recombines TRBV29-1 with TRBJ1-2, with D tentatively TRBD1 (6 bases). Germline assignment: CDR1 SQVTM and CDR2 ANQGSEA. The CDR3 has 13 residues. Deletions cut 4 bases from V and 6 bases from J, with 15 bases between. CDR3 loop: CSVVGGAQNGYTF. The CDR3 region has the DNA TGCAGCGTTGTAGGGGGGGCGCAGAATGGCTACACCTTC. Drawing the rest from reference TRBV29-1 and TRBJ1-2, the complete variable domain is SAVISQKPSRDICQRGTSLTIQCQVDSQVTMMFWYRQQPGQSLTLIATANQGSEATYESGFVIDKFPISRPNLTFSTLTVSNMSPEDSSIYLCSVVGGAQNGYTFGSGTRLTVV.

Of note for this clone: The junction departs from germline at one end; a sequencing error may be responsible. The gene calls are TRBV7-7 and TRBJ2-1; D perhaps matches TRBD1 (6 bases). CDR3 length equals 14 residues. Germline CDR1 is SSHAT and CDR2 is FNYEAQ (reference sequence). The CDR3, as DNA: TGTGCTAGCAGCTTAGAGGTACAGGGCAATGAGCAGTTCTTC. It translates to CASSLEVQGNEQFF.

Here the CDR3 reads CASSPINRRRDNSYEQYF. The CDR3, as DNA: TGTGCCAGCAGCCCAATTAATAGGCGCCGGGACAACTCCTACGAGCAGTACTTC. The rearrangement joins TRBV11-2 to TRBJ2-7, with D perhaps matching TRBD1 (6 bases). This CDR3 has 18 amino acids. V was cut by 5 bases and J by 0 bases, with 23 bases left in between. Germline lookup yields CDR1 SGHAT and CDR2 FQNNGV.

V usage is TRBV30 and J usage is TRBJ1-3; 8 bases align to TRBD1. Germline values: CDR1 GTSNPN, CDR2 SVGIG (reference sequence). The CDR3 loop spans 14 amino acids. J lost 1 base, V lost 3 bases, and 2 bases had no gene match. CDR3 loop: CAWSGQGSGNTIYF. The CDR3, as DNA: TGTGCCTGGAGCGGACAGGGATCTGGAAACACCATATATTTT. The complete variable domain, with remaining parts taken from reference TRBV30 and TRBJ1-3, reads SQTIHQWPATLVQPVGSPLSLECTVEGTSNPNLYWYRQAAGRGLQLLFYSVGIGQISSEVPQNLSASRPQDRQFILSSKKLLLSDSGFYLCAWSGQGSGNTIYFGEGSWLTVV.